These 10 T cell receptor beta chains share one sample of origin, sequenced in a study of Ad26.COV2.S vaccination and SARS-CoV-2 variants. Sequencing was performed with immunoSEQ multiplex PCR; in TCRdb, only in-frame clones are kept and a portion is missing. The table records over 250,000 clones, about 89% of them present only once. Treatment described: around 19 received Ad26.COV2.S at low or high dose, single or two shots; 5 received placebo; per-sample allocation not given. Sampling occurred on day 63 after the first vaccine or placebo injection. The material was peripheral blood, obtained in a trial of Ad26.COV2.S vaccine versus placebo. All receptors derive from a person between 18 and 65 years old who received the Ad26.COV2.S COVID-19 vaccine or a placebo.

This chain uses TRBV3-1 (or the pseudogene TRBV3-2) with TRBJ2-3, with a tentative D call TRBD1 (5 bases). The CDR3 runs 16 residues. The V gene lost 1 base and the J gene lost 4 bases, with 15 bases spanning the gap. The V gene's germline CDR1 is LGHDT and CDR2 YNNKEL (reference sequence). The CDR3 reads CASSQAVQGFSDTQYF. In nucleotides, the CDR3 is TGTGCCAGCAGCCAAGCGGTCCAGGGTTTTTCAGATACGCAGTATTTT.

This clone has just a few counts. The chain couples TRBV5-5 to TRBJ1-6; D may be TRBD1 (6 bases). CDR3 length equals 16 residues. V lost 0 bases and J lost 7, with 14 bases in between. Germline CDR1 reads SGHKS; CDR2 reads YYEKEE (reference sequence). The CDR3 sequence: CASSLAPIRGNSPLHF. The DNA of the CDR3 is TGTGCCAGCAGCTTGGCCCCTATCAGGGGAAATTCACCCCTCCACTTT.

The rearrangement joins TRBV5-5 to TRBJ2-1; D unclear. Trimming took off 2 bases at V and 2 bases at J, with 11 bases between the two ends. The CDR3 length is 15 residues. CDR1 is SGHKS, CDR2 YYEKEE, per germline (reference sequence). This chain's CDR3 is CASSLSGSTYNEQFF. The CDR3 DNA reads as TGTGCCAGCAGCTTAAGTGGCTCAACCTACAATGAGCAGTTCTTC.

The rearrangement links TRBV11-3 to TRBJ1-4; unclear D gene. Trimming removed 8 bases at V and 13 bases at J, with 11 bases between. Germline CDR1 reads SGHNT; CDR2 reads YENEEA. The length of the CDR3 is 10 residues. The CDR3: CASGPRRLFF. In DNA, the CDR3 is TGTGCCAGCGGGCCTAGGAGACTGTTTTTT. Combining the CDR3 with reference TRBV11-3 and TRBJ1-4 gives the whole variable domain EAGVVQSPRYKIIEKKQPVAFWCNPISGHNTLYWYLQNLGQGPELLIRYENEEAVDDSQLPKDRFSAERLKGVDSTLKIQPAELGDSAVYLCASGPRRLFFGSGTQLSVL.

The V gene is TRBV5-1, the J gene TRBJ1-3; unclear D gene. CDR1 and CDR2 from the germline V gene are SGHRS and YFSETQ. V lost 3 bases and J lost 2, with 9 bases in between. The CDR3 covers 14 residues. The CDR3 here is CASSSDRPGNTIYF. The CDR3 nucleotides are TGCGCCAGCAGCTCGGACCGACCTGGAAACACCATATATTTT.

This clone was counted a few times. The rearrangement joins TRBV19 to TRBJ1-1; the match to TRBD1 covers 8 bases. Losses at the gene ends were 6 bases for V and 4 bases for J; bases not matched to a gene: 4. Germline V gene lookup returns CDR1 LNHDA and CDR2 SQIVND (reference sequence). This CDR3 is built from 13 residues. The CDR3 is CASRVRGLTEAFF. CDR3 bases: TGTGCCAGTAGAGTCAGGGGGCTCACTGAAGCTTTCTTT. Together with reference TRBV19 and TRBJ1-1, the CDR3 gives the full variable domain: DGGITQSPKYLFRKEGQNVTLSCEQNLNHDAMYWYRQDPGQGLRLIYYSQIVNDFQKGDIAEGYSVSREKKESFPLTVTSAQKNPTAFYLCASRVRGLTEAFFGQGTRLTVV.

This clone was recorded once. V is TRBV18 and J is TRBJ2-3; D is ambiguous. CDR1 KGHSH and CDR2 LQKENI come from the germline V gene. Between the trimmed V and J ends, which lost 2 bases and 4 bases, there was a span of 13 bases. This CDR3 contains 15 residues. The chain's CDR3 is CASSPTRHRADTQYF. CDR3 nucleotides: TGTGCCAGCTCACCAACGAGACACCGCGCAGATACGCAGTATTTT.

This chain joins TRBV12-3 or TRBV12-4 and TRBJ2-2; D is undetermined. V was cut by 7 bases and J by 4 bases, with 4 bases left in between. There are 11 residues in the CDR3. The CDR3 here is CASTSTGELFF. CDR3 in DNA: TGTGCCAGCACCTCCACCGGGGAGCTGTTTTTT.

The chain links TRBV12-5 to TRBJ1-1, with 8 bases identical to TRBD1. J was trimmed by 5 bases and V by 6 bases; bases with no gene match: 5. The CDR3 runs to 13 residues. CDR1 LGHNT and CDR2 FRNRAP come from the germline V gene. For the CDR3, the DNA is TGTGCTAGTGGGGGTCAGGGGGCTACTGAAGCTTTCTTT. Its protein product is CASGGQGATEAFF. Drawing the rest from reference TRBV12-5 and TRBJ1-1, the complete variable domain is DARVTQTPRHKVTEMGQEVTMRCQPILGHNTVFWYRQTMMQGLELLAYFRNRAPLDDSGMPKDRFSAEMPDATLATLKIQPSEPRDSAVYFCASGGQGATEAFFGQGTRLTVV.

This clone has just a few counts. The sample holds other DNA sequences that translate to the same CDR3. The chain is built from TRBV2 and TRBJ1-5, with D possibly matching TRBD1 (5 bases). CDR1 and CDR2 from the germline V gene are SNHLY and FYNNEI. Trimming removed 4 bases from V and 3 bases from J, with 7 bases in between. The CDR3 is made up of 13 amino acids. The CDR3 here is CASSGQSNQPQHF. CDR3 bases: TGTGCCAGCAGTGGACAGTCCAATCAGCCCCAGCATTTT.